Shown below are 31 T cell receptor beta chains from a single sample sequenced in a study of early T cells in non-severe SARS-CoV-2 infection. TCRdb processed the 5' RACE reads anew with MiXCR; each CDR3 protein has one entry. Of about 67,000 distinct CDR3 sequences detected, around a tenth appear once; the ten largest clones hold around 4%. Sequences were obtained from whole blood. The receptors derive from an adult who was a healthcare worker with PCR-confirmed SARS-CoV-2 infection or an uninfected control (not recorded which).

In its sample, this clonotype was seen many times. The chain employs TRBV21-1 and TRBJ2-1; the table assigns TRBD2, which was not confirmed against the DNA. TRBV21-1 is described as a pseudogene. The CDR3 is made up of 14 amino acids. In DNA, the CDR3 is TGTGCCAGCCCTGGGAGGAGAGGACACAATGAGCAGTTCTTC. Protein: CASPGRRGHNEQFF.

This clonotype was counted between two and nine times. The V call is TRBV5-1, the J call TRBJ1-1; D is unresolved. Germline V CDR1 and CDR2: SGHRS, YFSETQ. The CDR3 extends over 14 amino acids. V was trimmed by 0 bases and J by 5 bases, leaving 11 bases between them. The CDR3 DNA reads TGCGCCAGCAGCTTGGGGGTACTGGGGACTGAAGCTTTCTTT. Protein: CASSLGVLGTEAFF.

Of note for this clonotype: Given a much more abundant clone one base away, this may be a read error. The J gene is TRBJ2-7, the V gene TRBV12-3 or TRBV12-4; D is uncertain. The length of the CDR3 is 14 residues. V lost 2 bases and J 5 bases, leaving 13 bases between the germline ends. The chain's CDR3 is CASSLKAFWNEQYF. The CDR3 region has the DNA TGTGCCAGCAGTTTAAAGGCCTTTTGGAACGAGCAGTACTTC.

Only a few counts were recorded for this clonotype. The rearrangement uses TRBV7-9 and TRBJ1-2; no firm D call. CDR3 size: 16 residues. Trimming pared 1 base from V and 4 bases from J, leaving 16 bases between. Germline loops: CDR1 SEHNR, CDR2 FQNEAQ (reference sequence). The CDR3 reads CASSLVSQISRYGYTF. CDR3 nucleotide sequence: TGTGCCAGCAGCTTAGTATCGCAGATCTCCCGCTATGGCTACACCTTC.

On this clonotype itself: A much larger clone lies one base from this, so it may be a read error. J is TRBJ2-5 and V is TRBV5-5; the D gene is possibly TRBD2 (6 bases). The germline V gene has CDR1 SGHKS and CDR2 YYEKEE (reference sequence). V was cut by 0 bases and J by 5 bases, with 14 bases left in between. The CDR3 extends over 15 amino acids. The DNA for the CDR3 is TGTGCCAGCAGCTTGGTCTGGGGGAGGCATGAGACCCAGTACTTC. Protein product: CASSLVWGRHETQYF.

This clonotype was seen only a few times. The V and J genes are TRBV3-1 and TRBJ2-1; D is tentatively TRBD1 or TRBD2 (5 bases each). The CDR3 loop spans 18 amino acids. V was trimmed by 1 base and J by 7 bases, leaving 23 bases between them. Germline assignment: CDR1 LGHDT and CDR2 YNNKEL (reference sequence). Written as DNA, the CDR3 is TGTGCCAGCAGCCAAGTTTGGGGATCAGACTGGGACGTTAATGAGCAGTTCTTC. Its protein product is CASSQVWGSDWDVNEQFF.

The chain combines TRBV7-2 with TRBJ1-2; D call uncertain. With 5 bases removed from V and 3 bases from J, the gap between germline ends came to 13 bases. Germline CDR1 is SGHTA and CDR2 is FQGNSA. CDR3 length: 14 residues. CDR3 nucleotides: TGTGCCAGCAGCCCCAGAGTAGCTTACTATGGCTACACCTTC. This translates into CASSPRVAYYGYTF.

In this sample, this clonotype turned up a few times. The gene calls are TRBV11-2 and TRBJ2-4; D gene uncertain. From germline, CDR1 is SGHAT and CDR2 FQNNGV. This CDR3 has 16 amino acids. Deletions cut 8 bases from V and 1 base from J, with 18 bases between. The CDR3 sequence is CASRHNLVRAKNIQYF. CDR3 nucleotide sequence: TGTGCCAGCCGTCATAACCTAGTCCGCGCCAAAAACATTCAGTACTTC. Drawing the rest from reference TRBV11-2 and TRBJ2-4, the complete variable domain is EAGVAQSPRYKIIEKRQSVAFWCNPISGHATLYWYQQILGQGPKLLIQFQNNGVVDDSQLPKDRFSAERLKGVDSTLKIQPAKLEDSAVYLCASRHNLVRAKNIQYFGAGTRLSVL.

This clonotype was counted between two and nine times. This chain connects TRBV10-2 to TRBJ2-6; D remains ambiguous. This CDR3 is 15 amino acids long. V shed 6 bases and J shed 0 bases, with 9 bases lying between them. Germline-derived CDR1 and CDR2 are WSHSY and SAAADI. In DNA, the CDR3 is TGCGCCAGCAGATCAGGAGTCTCTGGGGCCAACGTCCTGACTTTC. Translated: CASRSGVSGANVLTF.

This clonotype was picked up many times. V usage is TRBV3-1 and J usage is TRBJ2-1; D not resolved. V lost 0 bases to trimming and J lost 12 bases, with 9 bases between them. The CDR3 sequence is 12 residues long. CDR1 is LGHDT, CDR2 YNNKEL, per germline (reference sequence). The CDR3 loop is CASSQEYSGQFF. Written as DNA, the CDR3 is TGTGCCAGCAGCCAAGAGTACAGTGGGCAGTTCTTC.

The chain joins TRBV29-1 to TRBJ2-2, with D hard to call. Germline V CDR1 and CDR2: SQVTM, ANQGSEA. V lost 4 bases, J lost 1 base, and 4 bases lay in between. The CDR3 has 12 residues. CDR3 nucleotides: TGCAGCGTTGGTTGGAACACCGGGGAGCTGTTTTTT. Amino acid sequence: CSVGWNTGELFF.

This clonotype was counted only a few times. The J gene is TRBJ1-5, the V gene TRBV20-1; D is uncertain. The CDR3 consists of 16 residues. V lost 2 bases and J 4 bases, leaving 18 bases between the germline ends. Germline lookup yields CDR1 DFQATT and CDR2 SNEGSKA (reference sequence). For the CDR3, the DNA is TGCAGTGCTAGATATGGGAGCGGAGTTTCAAATCAGCCCCAGCATTTT. The encoded protein is CSARYGSGVSNQPQHF.

This clonotype occurred many times. The chain uses TRBV20-1 and TRBJ2-7, with TRBD1 matching 7 bases. V shed 5 bases, J shed 6 bases, and the junction held 4 bases outside the gene matches. Germline assignment: CDR1 DFQATT and CDR2 SNEGSKA (reference sequence). The CDR3 has 11 amino acids. The DNA of the CDR3 is TGCAGTGCTGACAGGGTTGGCGAGCAGTACTTC. It is translated as CSADRVGEQYF.

The sample holds many counts of this clonotype. This chain uses TRBV5-1 with TRBJ1-5; D may be TRBD1 (5 bases). Deletions cut 0 bases from V and 6 bases from J, with 10 bases between. The CDR3 has 14 amino acids. Per the germline V gene, CDR1 is SGHRS and CDR2 is YFSETQ. The CDR3 sequence is CASSLEGSGQPQHF. DNA for the CDR3: TGCGCCAGCAGCTTGGAGGGGTCGGGTCAGCCCCAGCATTTT.

This clonotype appeared many times. The rearrangement uses TRBV20-1 and TRBJ2-7; a weak D match, TRBD2 (6 bases). CDR1 and CDR2 from the germline V gene are DFQATT and SNEGSKA (reference sequence). Trimming stripped 3 bases from V and 5 bases from J, with 11 bases between. The CDR3 has 12 residues. CDR3 in amino acids: CSASAGFNEQYF. The DNA for the CDR3 is TGCAGTGCTAGCGCGGGGTTTAACGAGCAGTACTTC.

This clonotype was recorded many times. This rearrangement joins TRBV5-1 to TRBJ2-5, with no clear D. CDR1 is SGHRS, CDR2 YFSETQ, per germline. V lost 2 bases and J lost 1, with 6 bases in between. The CDR3 consists of 13 residues. CDR3: CASSFSSQETQYF. In nucleotides, the CDR3 is TGCGCCAGCAGCTTTTCCAGCCAAGAGACCCAGTACTTC.

This CDR3 reads CSARPQLSAGNEKLFF. CDR3 in DNA: TGCAGTGCTAGACCGCAGTTGAGCGCGGGTAATGAAAAACTGTTTTTT. The J gene is TRBJ1-4, the V gene TRBV20-1; the D is unclear. The V and J ends lost 2 bases and 4 bases respectively, with 17 bases between them. Germline V gene lookup returns CDR1 DFQATT and CDR2 SNEGSKA (reference sequence). The CDR3 sequence is 16 residues long.

This clonotype showed up just a few times. The chain joins TRBV7-3 to TRBJ2-1; 9 nucleotides match TRBD1. This CDR3 comprises 16 residues. CDR1 and CDR2 from the germline V gene are SGHTA and FQGTGA. Trimming at V came to 5 bases and at J to 1 base, leaving 6 bases not matched to a gene. CDR3 sequence: CASSPGDRGSYNEQFF. For the CDR3, the DNA is TGTGCCAGCAGCCCCGGTGACAGGGGGTCCTACAATGAGCAGTTCTTC.

This clonotype has a handful of counts. This chain links TRBV6-1 with TRBJ1-1, with D tentatively TRBD1 (5 bases). The CDR3 totals 18 residues. V was shortened by 6 bases and J by 1 base, with 24 bases between the two germline ends. CDR1 and CDR2 from the germline V gene are MNHNS and SASEGT. In DNA form, the CDR3 reads TGTGCCAGCAGACCTCCCGGGGGGAGGGGAAGGGGGAACACTGAAGCTTTCTTT. This sequence encodes CASRPPGGRGRGNTEAFF.

This clonotype was seen repeatedly, ten times or more. This chain uses TRBV7-9 with TRBJ1-1; 9 bases line up with TRBD1. Germline assignment: CDR1 SEHNR and CDR2 FQNEAQ (reference sequence). Trimming took 5 bases from V and 0 from J; bases not matched to a gene: 1. This CDR3 has 14 residues. The CDR3 sequence is CASSRTGVNTEAFF. CDR3 DNA sequence: TGTGCCAGCAGCCGGACAGGGGTGAACACTGAAGCTTTCTTT.

In this sample, this clonotype turned up many times. The V gene is TRBV12-3 or TRBV12-4, the J gene TRBJ1-2; no clear D. The CDR3 runs 16 residues. V was clipped by 5 bases and J by 4 bases, with 20 bases between them. In DNA form, the CDR3 reads TGTGCCAGCAGTCCATCGACGGGCCCTAAGAGCTATGGCTACACCTTC. It translates to CASSPSTGPKSYGYTF.

This clonotype was seen at least ten times. This sequence joins TRBV3-1 and TRBJ2-4, with TRBD1 matching over 9 bases. The CDR3 extends over 14 amino acids. V lost 1 base to trimming and J lost 12 bases; unmatched junction nucleotides: 7. Germline V CDR1 and CDR2: LGHDT, YNNKEL (reference sequence). In DNA, the CDR3 is TGTGCCAGCAGCCAAGCGGGACAGGGAGGAGGTCAGTACTTC. It specifies CASSQAGQGGGQYF.

This clonotype was recorded many times. The chain carries TRBV7-9 and TRBJ1-2; D gene unclear. Germline V gene sequence: CDR1 SEHNR, CDR2 FQNEAQ (reference sequence). Trimming removed 4 bases from V and 3 bases from J, with 15 bases in between. There are 15 residues in the CDR3. CDR3 nucleotides: TGTGCCAGCAGCTCGGGGAAGAGCCTAGACTATGGCTACACCTTC. It encodes CASSSGKSLDYGYTF.

This clonotype was recorded many times. This chain links TRBV5-1 with TRBJ2-1; D possibly corresponds to TRBD2 (6 bases). The CDR3 loop spans 15 amino acids. The germline V gene has CDR1 SGHRS and CDR2 YFSETQ. V lost 2 bases and J 3 bases, leaving 12 bases between the germline ends. The CDR3 DNA follows: TGCGCCAGCAGCTTTGGCGGCGGGGTCTACAATGAGCAGTTCTTC. Its protein product is CASSFGGGVYNEQFF.

The chain uses TRBV29-1 and TRBJ1-4, with D hard to call. V lost 0 bases and J lost 0, with 11 bases in between. The germline V gene encodes CDR1 SQVTM and CDR2 ANQGSEA. There are 16 residues in the CDR3. CDR3 amino acids: CSVEDRWGATNEKLFF. The DNA for the CDR3 is TGCAGCGTTGAAGACCGATGGGGAGCAACTAATGAAAAACTGTTTTTT.

In its sample, this clonotype was seen many times. V and J are TRBV20-1 and TRBJ2-1; TRBD2 aligns across 7 bases. The CDR3 runs to 19 residues. The junction had 15 bases not matched to a gene; V was cut back by 1 base and J by 0 bases. Per germline, CDR1 DFQATT and CDR2 SNEGSKA (reference sequence). The CDR3 loop reads CSARVAGGSRNSSYNEQFF. In nucleotides, the CDR3 is TGCAGTGCTAGAGTGGCAGGCGGGAGTCGCAACAGCTCCTACAATGAGCAGTTCTTC.

This clonotype showed up many times. The J gene is TRBJ2-4, the V gene TRBV3-1, with D possibly being TRBD1 or TRBD2 (5 bases each). V shed 2 bases and J shed 2 bases, with 13 bases lying between them. In germline, CDR1 is LGHDT, CDR2 YNNKEL (reference sequence). The CDR3 sequence is 16 residues long. The CDR3 DNA sequence: TGTGCCAGCAGCCAATCGGGACGGACCACCAAAAACATTCAGTACTTC. Protein: CASSQSGRTTKNIQYF.

This clonotype was found many times. The chain joins TRBV5-1 to TRBJ2-7; tentatively, D is TRBD1 (6 bases). Per the germline V gene, CDR1 is SGHRS and CDR2 is YFSETQ. The V end was cut by 4 bases, the J end by 3 bases, with 17 bases between. The CDR3 runs 15 residues. For the CDR3, the DNA is TGCGCCAGCAGCCACCTCAGGGGTACCTACTACGAGCAGTACTTC. Residues: CASSHLRGTYYEQYF.

This clonotype was counted ten times or more. V is TRBV6-6 and J is TRBJ2-6; tentatively, D is TRBD1 (5 bases). CDR3 length: 14 amino acids. Germline V gene lookup returns CDR1 MNHNY and CDR2 SVGAGI (reference sequence). Trimming removed 6 bases at V and 0 bases at J, with 6 bases between. CDR3 in DNA: TGTGCCAGCAGGGACAACTCTGGGGCCAACGTCCTGACTTTC. Translated, it gives CASRDNSGANVLTF.

This clonotype occurred a few times. The CDR3 sequence: CASSLAGQKSYEQYF. CDR3 bases: TGCGCCAGCAGCTTGGCGGGACAGAAATCCTACGAGCAGTACTTC. The V and J genes are TRBV5-1 and TRBJ2-7; 7 positions agree with TRBD1. This CDR3 contains 15 residues. The V segment lost 0 bases and the J segment 1 base; nucleotides outside the gene matches: 4. Germline V gene lookup returns CDR1 SGHRS and CDR2 YFSETQ.

This sequence joins TRBV5-4 and TRBJ1-2, with D possibly matching TRBD1 (6 bases). This CDR3 contains 16 residues. Germline CDR1 and CDR2: SGHNT and YYREEE (reference sequence). V dropped 4 bases and J dropped 4 bases, with 20 bases sitting between them. For the CDR3, the DNA is TGTGCCAGCAGCCCCCCCCGGACAGTGACCTCCTATGGCTACACCTTC. Amino acid sequence: CASSPPRTVTSYGYTF.